Shown below are 5 T cell receptor beta chains from a single sample sequenced in a study of blood T cell repertoires in COVID-19. Assay: immunoSEQ multiplex PCR; the TCRdb copy retains only in-frame clones and omits some. The sample yields about 99,000 clones, 75% to 90% seen once. Sequenced input: peripheral blood. The source of these receptors is a human donor in a cohort sampled during active COVID-19.

The chain carries TRBV29-1 and TRBJ2-7; no definite D call. Deletions cut 2 bases from V and 9 bases from J, with 8 bases between. The CDR3 spans 10 residues. Germline CDR1 SQVTM, CDR2 ANQGSEA. In DNA form, the CDR3 reads TGCAGCGTTGAATCAGGTTCGCAGTACTTC. This sequence encodes CSVESGSQYF.

This chain uses TRBV6-5 with TRBJ1-2; TRBD1 agrees at 9 bases. Germline trimming cut 5 bases from V and 7 bases from J; bases unmatched to any gene: 5. The CDR3 covers 13 residues. The germline gives CDR1 MNHEY, CDR2 SVGAGI. The CDR3 is CASSLGQGLGYTF. DNA of the CDR3: TGTGCCAGCAGTCTCGGACAGGGGCTTGGCTACACCTTC.

The chain combines TRBV4-3 with TRBJ1-1, with a tentative D call TRBD1 (6 bases). Trimming took off 0 bases at V and 11 bases at J, with 13 bases between the two ends. The germline V gene encodes CDR1 LGHNA and CDR2 YSLEER. The CDR3 loop spans 13 amino acids. CDR3 protein: CASSQDRGASAFF. The CDR3 bases are TGCGCCAGCAGCCAAGATCGGGGGGCGAGTGCTTTCTTT.

V gene TRBV13 combines with J gene TRBJ2-7; D is possibly TRBD1 (5 bases). CDR3 length: 15 amino acids. The V end lost 2 bases, the J end lost 6 bases, and 17 bases lay between the germline ends. The germline V gene encodes CDR1 PRHDT and CDR2 FYEKMQ (reference sequence). DNA of the CDR3: TGTGCCAGCAGCTTACCGTCTACAGGCTCGGGCGAGCAGTACTTC. It encodes CASSLPSTGSGEQYF.

This clone has a single count. This chain joins TRBV5-5 and TRBJ2-5, with D perhaps matching TRBD2 (6 bases). V lost 3 bases, J lost 4 bases, and 13 bases lay in between. CDR3 length: 14 residues. The germline gives CDR1 SGHKS, CDR2 YYEKEE (reference sequence). The CDR3 is CASSSTSRGETQYF. CDR3 in DNA: TGTGCCAGCAGCTCGACTAGTAGAGGAGAGACCCAGTACTTC.